Below, 10 T cell receptor beta chains from the same sample are listed, as sequenced in a study of T-cell memory formation after mild COVID-19. Each CDR3 protein is one row after TCRdb ran MiXCR on the 5' RACE reads. The sample comprises hundreds of thousands of distinct CDR3 sequences, over 15% of which are singletons, and more than 2% rests with the top ten. The sequenced material came from PBMCs or a T cell subset sorted from them (not recorded which). The receptors shown here come from an adult woman who had mild COVID-19 (a few samples of this study predate the infection). Cell type and time point are not known.

This rearrangement joins TRBV11-2 to TRBJ2-2; TRBD1 matches 7 bases. J lost 4 bases, V lost 4 bases, and 6 bases had no gene match. The CDR3 length is 15 residues. Germline values: CDR1 SGHAT, CDR2 FQNNGV. The CDR3 sequence: CASSYRDRSTGELFF. The DNA of the CDR3 is TGTGCCAGCAGCTACAGGGACAGATCCACCGGGGAGCTGTTTTTT.

The chain carries TRBV12-3 or TRBV12-4 and TRBJ1-6; the D is unclear. V lost 5 bases and J 7 bases, leaving 9 bases between the germline ends. The CDR3 extends over 13 amino acids. CDR3 coding DNA: TGTGCCAGCAGTCCCACCCCAAATTCACCCCTCCACTTT. Translation: CASSPTPNSPLHF.

The chain carries TRBV4-1 and TRBJ2-1; D might be TRBD2 (6 bases). The germline CDR1 and CDR2 sequences are MGHRA and YSYEKL. This CDR3 comprises 14 residues. V was trimmed by 0 bases and J by 10 bases, leaving 13 bases between them. CDR3 region: CASSQDGGTGEQFF. The CDR3 bases are TGCGCCAGCAGCCAAGATGGGGGGACGGGAGAGCAGTTCTTC.

The J gene is TRBJ1-5, the V gene TRBV6-5; tentative D call: TRBD1 (6 bases). There are 15 residues in the CDR3. Germline V gives CDR1 MNHEY, CDR2 SVGAGI. Trimming took 2 bases from V and 3 from J, leaving 11 bases between them. CDR3 region: CASSYAGGFNQPQHF. DNA for the CDR3: TGTGCCAGCAGTTACGCGGGGGGCTTCAATCAGCCCCAGCATTTT.

The chain carries TRBV10-3 and TRBJ2-5, with D possibly called TRBD1 or TRBD2 (6 bases each). The CDR3 contains 13 residues. The germline V and J ends were trimmed by 5 bases and 2 bases, with 9 bases remaining between them. The V gene's germline CDR1 is ENHRY and CDR2 SYGVKD. The CDR3, as DNA: TGTGCCATCAGTTCGGGGGCTCAAGAGACCCAGTACTTC. This encodes CAISSGAQETQYF.

The rearrangement links TRBV20-1 to TRBJ2-4, with D perhaps given as TRBD1 or TRBD2 (7 bases each). V was shortened by 4 bases and J by 8 bases, with 15 bases between the two germline ends. Germline CDR1 is DFQATT and CDR2 is SNEGSKA (reference sequence). This CDR3 is 13 amino acids long. This CDR3 reads CSAIQGGRDIQYF. In nucleotides, the CDR3 is TGCAGTGCTATTCAGGGGGGGCGGGACATTCAGTACTTC.

The table lists this clonotype with a few counts. The genes are TRBV3-1 and TRBJ1-3; a possible D gene is TRBD1 (5 bases). V gave up 0 bases and J gave up 2 bases, with 11 bases separating them. Per the germline V gene, CDR1 is LGHDT and CDR2 is YNNKEL (reference sequence). This CDR3 spans 16 amino acids. In DNA form, the CDR3 reads TGTGCCAGCAGCCAAGATTGGGGGAACGCTGGAAACACCATATATTTT. Protein sequence: CASSQDWGNAGNTIYF.

The V and J genes are TRBV9 and TRBJ1-2; 8 nucleotides align to TRBD1. V dropped 2 bases and J dropped 4; count of bases not matched to a gene: 7. The CDR3 length is 15 residues. Germline-derived CDR1 and CDR2 are SGDLS and YYNGEE. DNA of the CDR3: TGTGCCAGCAGCGTCGGACAGGGCGACCCCTATGGCTACACCTTC. It translates to CASSVGQGDPYGYTF.

The chain employs TRBV4-1 and TRBJ2-7; D is unresolved. V dropped 0 bases and J dropped 2 bases, with 5 bases sitting between them. Germline V gene lookup returns CDR1 MGHRA and CDR2 YSYEKL. The CDR3 is 13 residues long. CDR3 sequence: CASSQDEAYEQYF. DNA for the CDR3: TGCGCCAGCAGCCAAGATGAGGCCTACGAGCAGTACTTC.

The V call is TRBV15, the J call TRBJ2-7; no definite D call. CDR3 length: 13 residues. V was pared by 0 bases and J by 4 bases, with 7 bases between. Germline CDR1 and CDR2: LNHNV and YYDKDF (reference sequence). In nucleotides, the CDR3 is TGTGCCACCAGCAGAGATGAGGAGTACGAGCAGTACTTC. Amino acids: CATSRDEEYEQYF.